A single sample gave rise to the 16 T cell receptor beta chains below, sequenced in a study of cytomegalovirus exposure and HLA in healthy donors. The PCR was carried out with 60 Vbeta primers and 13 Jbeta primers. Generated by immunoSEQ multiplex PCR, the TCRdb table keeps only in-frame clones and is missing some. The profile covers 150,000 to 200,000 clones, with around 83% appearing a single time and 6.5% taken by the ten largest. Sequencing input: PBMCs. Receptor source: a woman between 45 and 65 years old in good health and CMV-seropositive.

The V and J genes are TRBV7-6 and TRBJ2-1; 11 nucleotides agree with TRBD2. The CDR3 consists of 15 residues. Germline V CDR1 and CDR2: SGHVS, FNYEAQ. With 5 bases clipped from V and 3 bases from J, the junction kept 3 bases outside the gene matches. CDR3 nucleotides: TGTGCCAGCAGCCAGCTAGCGGGGGGCTACAATGAGCAGTTCTTC. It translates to CASSQLAGGYNEQFF.

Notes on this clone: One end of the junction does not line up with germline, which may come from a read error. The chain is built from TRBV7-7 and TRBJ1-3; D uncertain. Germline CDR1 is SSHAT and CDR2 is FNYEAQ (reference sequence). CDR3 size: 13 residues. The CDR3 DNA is TGTGCTAGCAGCCGGGAGGTCGGAAACACCATATATTTT. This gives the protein CASSREVGNTIYF.

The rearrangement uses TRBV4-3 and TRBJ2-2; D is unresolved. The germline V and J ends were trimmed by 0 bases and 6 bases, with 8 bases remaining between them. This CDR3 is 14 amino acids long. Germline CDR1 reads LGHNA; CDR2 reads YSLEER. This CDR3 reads CASSQDLVPGELFF. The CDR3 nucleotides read TGCGCCAGCAGCCAAGATCTAGTGCCCGGGGAGCTGTTTTTT.

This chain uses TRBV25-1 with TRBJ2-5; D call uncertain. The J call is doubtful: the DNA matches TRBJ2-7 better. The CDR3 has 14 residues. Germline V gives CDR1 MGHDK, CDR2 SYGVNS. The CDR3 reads CATTADRYPYEQYF. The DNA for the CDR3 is TGTGCCACCACGGCGGATAGGTATCCCTACGAGCAGTACTTC.

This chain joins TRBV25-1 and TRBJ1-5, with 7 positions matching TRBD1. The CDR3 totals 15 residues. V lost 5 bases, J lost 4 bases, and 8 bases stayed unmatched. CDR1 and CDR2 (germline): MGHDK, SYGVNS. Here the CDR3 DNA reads TGTGCCAGCAGTAAAGACAGGGATGATAATCAGCCCCAGCATTTT. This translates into CASSKDRDDNQPQHF.

The CDR3 DNA reads as TGCAGCGTTGCGCCGCGGGGGACACTCTCCTACGAGCAGTACTTC. This codes for CSVAPRGTLSYEQYF. The chain couples TRBV29-1 to TRBJ2-7, with D possibly matching TRBD2 (7 bases). V was cut by 4 bases and J by 0 bases, with 16 bases left in between. CDR1 and CDR2 (germline): SQVTM, ANQGSEA. This CDR3 contains 15 residues.

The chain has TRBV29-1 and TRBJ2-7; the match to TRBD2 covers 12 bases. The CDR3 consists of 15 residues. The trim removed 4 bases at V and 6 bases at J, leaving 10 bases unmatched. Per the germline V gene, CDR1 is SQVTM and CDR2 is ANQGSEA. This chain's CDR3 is CSVGPRLAGVREQYF. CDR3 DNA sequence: TGCAGCGTTGGTCCTAGACTAGCGGGAGTTCGCGAGCAGTACTTC.

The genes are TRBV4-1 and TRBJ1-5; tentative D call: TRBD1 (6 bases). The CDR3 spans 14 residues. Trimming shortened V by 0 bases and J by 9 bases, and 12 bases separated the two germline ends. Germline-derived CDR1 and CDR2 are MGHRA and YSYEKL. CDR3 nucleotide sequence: TGCGCCAGCAGCCAAGAACAGGGTATAGGGCCCCAGCATTTT. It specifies CASSQEQGIGPQHF.

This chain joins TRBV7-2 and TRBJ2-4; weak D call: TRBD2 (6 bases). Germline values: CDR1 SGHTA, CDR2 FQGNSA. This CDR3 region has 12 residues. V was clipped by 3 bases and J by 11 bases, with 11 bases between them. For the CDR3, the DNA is TGTGCCAGCAGCTTTTTTTCGGGGGTTCAGTACTTC. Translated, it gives CASSFFSGVQYF. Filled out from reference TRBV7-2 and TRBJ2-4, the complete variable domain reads GAGVSQSPSNKVTEKGKDVELRCDPISGHTALYWYRQSLGQGLEFLIYFQGNSAPDKSGLPSDRFSAERTGGSVSTLTIQRTQQEDSAVYLCASSFFSGVQYFGAGTRLSVL.

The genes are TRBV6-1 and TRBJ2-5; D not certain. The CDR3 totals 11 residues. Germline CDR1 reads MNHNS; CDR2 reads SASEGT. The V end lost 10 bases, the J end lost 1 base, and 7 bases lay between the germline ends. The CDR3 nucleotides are TGTGCCATTGCGCCCCAAGAGACCCAGTACTTC. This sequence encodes CAIAPQETQYF.

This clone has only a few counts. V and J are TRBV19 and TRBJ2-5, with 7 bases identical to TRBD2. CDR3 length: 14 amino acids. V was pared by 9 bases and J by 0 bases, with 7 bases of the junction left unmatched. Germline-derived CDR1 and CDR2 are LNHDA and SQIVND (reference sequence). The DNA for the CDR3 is TGTGCCAGCGCGGGGGACTGGTACCAAGAGACCCAGTACTTC. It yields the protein CASAGDWYQETQYF.

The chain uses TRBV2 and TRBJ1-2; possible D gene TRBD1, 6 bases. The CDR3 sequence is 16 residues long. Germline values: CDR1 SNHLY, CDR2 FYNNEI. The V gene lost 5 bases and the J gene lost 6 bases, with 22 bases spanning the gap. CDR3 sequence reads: CASSFRSQGFGNGYTF. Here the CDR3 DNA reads TGTGCCAGCAGTTTTAGGAGCCAGGGGTTTGGGAATGGCTACACCTTC.

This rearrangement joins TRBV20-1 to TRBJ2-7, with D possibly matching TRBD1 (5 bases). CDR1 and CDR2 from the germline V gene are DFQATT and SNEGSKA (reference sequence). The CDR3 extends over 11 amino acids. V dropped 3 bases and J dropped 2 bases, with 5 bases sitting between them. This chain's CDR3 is CSARDTYEQYF. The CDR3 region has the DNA TGCAGTGCTAGGGACACCTACGAGCAGTACTTC.

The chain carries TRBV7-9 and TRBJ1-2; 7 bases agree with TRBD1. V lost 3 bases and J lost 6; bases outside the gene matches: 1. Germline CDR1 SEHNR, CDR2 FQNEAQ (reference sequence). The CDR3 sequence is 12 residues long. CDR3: CASSLTGNGYTF. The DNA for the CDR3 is TGTGCCAGCAGCTTGACAGGGAATGGCTACACCTTC.

CDR3 DNA: TGTGCCAGCAGCTCGCTTGCGGGACAGGGACACATTCAGTACTTC. Its translation: CASSSLAGQGHIQYF. The gene calls are TRBV7-9 and TRBJ2-4, with 9 nucleotides matching TRBD1. The CDR3 has 15 residues. V gave up 4 bases and J gave up 8 bases; unmatched junction bases: 9. Germline CDR1 is SEHNR and CDR2 is FQNEAQ (reference sequence). Full variable domain (missing parts from reference TRBV7-9 and TRBJ2-4): DTGVSQNPRHKITKRGQNVTFRCDPISEHNRLYWYRQTLGQGPEFLTYFQNEAQLEKSRLLSDRFSAERPKGSFSTLEIQRTEQGDSAMYLCASSSLAGQGHIQYFGAGTRLSVL.

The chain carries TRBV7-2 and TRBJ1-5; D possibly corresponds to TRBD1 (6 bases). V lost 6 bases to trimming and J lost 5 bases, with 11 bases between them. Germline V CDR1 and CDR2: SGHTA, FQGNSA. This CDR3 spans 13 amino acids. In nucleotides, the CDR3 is TGTGCCAGCAGTCTAAACAGGGATCAGCCCCAGCATTTT. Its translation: CASSLNRDQPQHF.